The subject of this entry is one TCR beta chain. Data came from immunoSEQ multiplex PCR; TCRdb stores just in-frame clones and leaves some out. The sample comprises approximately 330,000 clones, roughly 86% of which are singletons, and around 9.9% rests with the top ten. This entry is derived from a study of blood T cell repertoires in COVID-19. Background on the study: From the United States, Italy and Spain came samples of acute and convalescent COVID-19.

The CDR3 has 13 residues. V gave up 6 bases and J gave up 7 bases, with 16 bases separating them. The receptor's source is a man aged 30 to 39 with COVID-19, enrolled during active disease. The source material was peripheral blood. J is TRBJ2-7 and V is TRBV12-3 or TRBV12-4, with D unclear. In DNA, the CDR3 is TGTGCCAGCAGCCCCTCGCGATCGTGGGAGCAGTACTTC. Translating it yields CASSPSRSWEQYF.